The T cell receptor (beta chain) under discussion was sequenced for a study of cytomegalovirus exposure and HLA in healthy donors. This PCR relied on a set of 60 Vbeta primers and 13 Jbeta primers. Repertoires were generated with immunoSEQ multiplex PCR, while TCRdb's copy carries only in-frame clones and drops some. Of under 200,000 clones in the sample, over 65% were seen once. In germline, CDR1 is SSHAT, CDR2 FNYEAQ (reference sequence). This CDR3 has 12 residues. Losses at the gene ends were 8 bases for V and 2 bases for J; bases not matched to a gene: 1. The TCR was taken from a woman aged 25 to 45 in good health and CMV-seronegative. The V gene is TRBV7-7, the J gene TRBJ2-3, with 7 bases matching TRBD1. Input material: PBMCs. CDR3 sequence: CASQGDTDTQYF. In DNA, the CDR3 is TGTGCCAGCCAGGGGGACACAGATACGCAGTATTTT. The variable domain in full, with the rest retrieved from reference TRBV7-7 and TRBJ2-3, is GAGVSQSPRYKVTKRGQDVTLRCDPISSHATLYWYQQALGQGPEFLTYFNYEAQPDKSGLPSDRFSAERPEGSISTLTIQRTEQRDSAMYRCASQGDTDTQYFGPGTRLTVL.